The rows below give T cell receptor beta chains drawn from one sample of a study of immune evolution from preneoplasia to lung adenocarcinoma. Only in-frame clones appear in the TCRdb table, and some are missing; sequencing was by immunoSEQ multiplex PCR. The sample includes several thousand clones, roughly 82% seen only once; the top ten take less than 15%. Source material: FFPE adjacent normal lung tissue. The receptor set was obtained from an older donor with lung adenocarcinoma. Both conserved end residues are part of each CDR3. D genes are given only for firm matches. Only part of the rows carry a size: once, few, many, or a class if the clone is expanded.

CDR3aa: CASSQVPGDEQFF; CDR3nt: TGCGCCAGCAGCCAAGTTCCGGGAGATGAGCAGTTCTTC; abundance: -; d_gene: -; len: 13; v_gene: TRBV4-1; j_gene: TRBJ2-1
CDR3aa: CASSNLRGEAFF; CDR3nt: TGTGCCAGCAGCAATCTCAGGGGAGAAGCTTTCTTT; abundance: -; d_gene: -; len: 12; v_gene: TRBV6-5; j_gene: TRBJ1-1
CDR3aa: CASSRDGTAKNIQYF; CDR3nt: TGCGCCAGCAGTCGAGACGGAACAGCCAAAAACATTCAGTACTTC; abundance: -; d_gene: -; len: 15; v_gene: TRBV23-1; j_gene: TRBJ2-4
CDR3aa: CASSLEGGGTGTEAFF; CDR3nt: TGCGCCAGCAGCTTGGAAGGGGGCGGAACGGGCACTGAAGCTTTCTTT; abundance: -; d_gene: TRBD1; len: 16; v_gene: TRBV5-1; j_gene: TRBJ1-1
CDR3aa: CASSGRQIYEQYF; CDR3nt: TGTGCCAGCAGTGGCCGACAGATCTACGAGCAGTACTTC; abundance: -; d_gene: -; len: 13; v_gene: TRBV25-1; j_gene: TRBJ2-7
CDR3aa: CASREAGGSYEQYF; CDR3nt: TGTGCCAGCAGGGAAGCGGGGGGCTCCTACGAGCAGTACTTC; abundance: once; d_gene: TRBD2; len: 14; v_gene: TRBV28; j_gene: TRBJ2-7
CDR3aa: CASSLSGGGTSTDTQYF; CDR3nt: TGTGCCAGCAGCTTATCCGGGGGGGGGACTAGCACAGATACGCAGTATTTT; abundance: -; d_gene: TRBD2; len: 17; v_gene: TRBV7-3; j_gene: TRBJ2-3
CDR3aa: CTSLYGKETQYF; CDR3nt: TGCACCAGCTTATACGGAAAAGAGACCCAGTACTTC; abundance: few; d_gene: -; len: 12; v_gene: TRBV1; j_gene: TRBJ2-5
CDR3aa: CASSQGFSGANVLTF; CDR3nt: TGCGCCAGCAGCCAAGGGTTCTCTGGGGCCAATGTCCTGACTTTC; abundance: -; d_gene: -; len: 15; v_gene: TRBV4-3; j_gene: TRBJ2-6
CDR3aa: CASSLIGGRRTGELFF; CDR3nt: TGTGCCAGCAGTTTGATCGGGGGGAGAAGGACCGGGGAGCTGTTTTTT; abundance: -; d_gene: TRBD2; len: 16; v_gene: TRBV28; j_gene: TRBJ2-2
CDR3aa: CAWSRGRQETQYF; CDR3nt: TGTGCCTGGAGTCGAGGGCGTCAAGAGACCCAGTACTTC; abundance: -; d_gene: -; len: 13; v_gene: TRBV30; j_gene: TRBJ2-5
CDR3aa: CASSITYEQYF; CDR3nt: TGTGCCAGCAGCATTACTTACGAGCAGTACTTC; abundance: -; d_gene: -; len: 11; v_gene: TRBV7-9; j_gene: TRBJ2-7
CDR3aa: CASSYGPGGSEQYF; CDR3nt: TGTGCCAGCAGTTACGGGCCAGGGGGTAGCGAGCAGTACTTC; abundance: once; d_gene: TRBD1; len: 14; v_gene: TRBV6-5; j_gene: TRBJ2-7
CDR3aa: CASSLGGDPTYEQYF; CDR3nt: TGTGCCAGCAGCCTGGGCGGGGACCCCACCTACGAGCAGTACTTC; abundance: -; d_gene: -; len: 15; v_gene: TRBV7-9; j_gene: TRBJ2-7
CDR3aa: CASSASGRRLYEQYF; CDR3nt: TGCGCCAGCAGCGCGAGCGGGAGGCGTCTCTACGAGCAGTACTTC; abundance: -; d_gene: TRBD2; len: 15; v_gene: TRBV5-1; j_gene: TRBJ2-7
CDR3aa: CASTPGAGSYGYTF; CDR3nt: TGCGCCAGCACCCCCGGGGCAGGGAGCTATGGCTACACCTTC; abundance: -; d_gene: -; len: 14; v_gene: TRBV5-1; j_gene: TRBJ1-2
CDR3aa: CASSLDQGNTEAFF; CDR3nt: TGTGCCAGCAGCTTAGATCAGGGCAACACTGAAGCTTTCTTT; abundance: -; d_gene: -; len: 14; v_gene: TRBV11-2; j_gene: TRBJ1-1
CDR3aa: CATSRDPGDLNEQFF; CDR3nt: TGTGCCACCAGCAGAGATCCGGGGGACTTGAATGAGCAGTTCTTC; abundance: few; d_gene: -; len: 15; v_gene: TRBV15; j_gene: TRBJ2-1
CDR3aa: CASSFSGTGIGDEQFF; CDR3nt: TGTGCCAGCAGCTTTAGTGGGACAGGGATTGGGGATGAGCAGTTCTTC; abundance: -; d_gene: TRBD1; len: 16; v_gene: TRBV5-6; j_gene: TRBJ2-1
CDR3aa: CSSDFGIGTEAFF; CDR3nt: TGCAGCAGCGACTTTGGGATTGGTACTGAAGCTTTCTTT; abundance: -; d_gene: -; len: 13; v_gene: TRBV29-1; j_gene: TRBJ1-1
CDR3aa: CASSPLVGGEGSYNEQFF; CDR3nt: TGTGCCAGCTCACCACTGGTGGGGGGAGAGGGCTCCTACAATGAGCAGTTCTTC; abundance: -; d_gene: -; len: 18; v_gene: TRBV18; j_gene: TRBJ2-1
CDR3aa: CATNLGSPWADTQYF; CDR3nt: TGTGCCACCAACCTGGGATCCCCCTGGGCAGATACGCAGTATTTT; abundance: -; d_gene: -; len: 15; v_gene: TRBV28; j_gene: TRBJ2-3
CDR3aa: CASSLGTGRGSTEAFF; CDR3nt: TGTGCCAGCAGCTTGGGGACAGGGAGGGGGAGCACTGAAGCTTTCTTT; abundance: -; d_gene: TRBD1; len: 16; v_gene: TRBV5-8; j_gene: TRBJ1-1